This T cell receptor beta chain was sequenced during a study of blood T cell repertoires in COVID-19 (dated by TCRdb to 2020 to 2022). Turning to the overall study: The collaborator samples originated in the United States, Italy and Spain and spanned the acute and convalescent phases of COVID-19. The prospective study material was composed of cDNA or gDNA derived from T cells, B-cell-depleted T cells, or PBMCs. Deeply sampled blood TCRbeta repertoires from subjects exposed to, actively infected with, or recovered from COVID-19 were included in the dataset. The repertoires were released in a freely available public database meant as a resource for research on the immune response to SARS-CoV-2. Samples came from the ongoing ImmuneRACE study (first 160 participants) plus 1,254 subjects from 6 global collaborators. Nearly every sample came with metadata listing a de-identified subject ID, COVID-19 status, age in years and sex. Where available, HLA class I and class II types were obtained from metadata supplied by the sample provider rather than from assay-based typing.

Paper-wide results and their limitations: Clinical and demographic metadata were provided uncurated, with the amount varying by source and participant.

TCRbeta CDR3 regions were amplified from genomic DNA using the immunoSEQ Assay, a bias-controlled multiplex PCR. In the paper's pipeline: Nucleated cell counts per sample were estimated from amplification of reference gene primers within the assay. Sequence reads were collapsed and filtered to measure the absolute abundance of every unique TCRbeta CDR3 rearrangement. For each sample, productive Simpson clonality was calculated by taking the square root of Simpson's diversity index across productive rearrangements. TCRdb took this table from immuneACCESS and kept in-frame rearrangements with V and J called. Such tables lack part of the clones; where checked against another copy, unresolved V genes explain under half of the gap, and the rest is unexplained. The DNA was the basis for D and trimming; V, J and clone size are from that table. This sample lists 70,000 or so clones; 85% to 90% were detected once. The top ten clonotypes cover around 6.7% of the sample.

V sheds 5 bases and J sheds 6 bases, leaving 20 bases between their ends. The germline V gene provides CDR1 SGHVS and CDR2 FQNEAQ. From the cysteine up to the phenylalanine, the CDR3 has a length of 15 residues. Here the CDR3 DNA is all that survives: 45 bases in frame from base 1. The sample holds a few counts of this clone. It has no known antigen specificity. Qualities for individual bases were not recorded, and no much larger clone is one base off. Each collaborating institution followed its own protocols to collect whole blood in K2EDTA tubes. Collaborator samples were shipped for TCRbeta analysis as frozen whole blood, isolated PBMCs, or DNA extracted from either sample type.

The sample was peripheral blood. Recombination linked TRBV7-8 to TRBJ2-7; D gene: possibly TRBD2, on 6 matching bases. The sequence came from a woman older than 75 with active COVID-19. CDR3 region: CASSRARTRESEQYF. The nucleotides read TGTGCCAGCAGCCGTGCCCGGACGCGGGAAAGCGAGCAGTACTTC.